Listed here are 16 T cell receptor beta chains from one sample, sequenced in a study of CD8+ T cells in alopecia areata. Treatment meaning: oral pan-JAK inhibitor, 5-10 mg twice daily. Following extraction, RNA underwent reverse transcription to cDNA, which served as the sequencing template. The method was immunoSEQ multiplex PCR; TCRdb's version includes in-frame clones alone and lacks a portion of them. The profile covers some 190,000 clones, with approximately 70% appearing a single time and 1.2% taken by the ten largest. The sequencing here drew on CD4+ T cells sorted from blood, taken between weeks 44 and 45, from a patient treated with tofacitinib. The receptors were sampled from a human donor with alopecia areata.

This clone is a singleton in its sample. The chain combines TRBV4-1 with TRBJ2-5; 11 nucleotides match TRBD1. The CDR3 length is 15 residues. With V trimmed by 3 bases and J by 4 bases, 4 bases remained unmatched. Germline V lookup: CDR1 MGHRA, CDR2 YSYEKL. CDR3 DNA sequence: TGCGCCAGCAGCCAGGTGGGGACAGGGGGAGAGACCCAGTACTTC. This sequence encodes CASSQVGTGGETQYF.

The chain joins TRBV29-1 to TRBJ2-5; possibly TRBD1 for D (6 bases). Per germline, CDR1 SQVTM and CDR2 ANQGSEA. V was shortened by 5 bases and J by 9 bases, with 19 bases between the two germline ends. The CDR3 is 13 residues long. CDR3 coding DNA: TGCAGCGTTTTCCCGGCAGGGGAAGTTGCCCAGTACTTC. This gives the protein CSVFPAGEVAQYF.

The CDR3 DNA is TGTGCCAGCAGACTCAGGGGGCGCCAAGAGACCCAGTACTTC. This codes for CASRLRGRQETQYF. The genes are TRBV27 and TRBJ2-5; TRBD1 matches 8 bases. This CDR3 contains 14 residues. The germline V gene has CDR1 MNHEY and CDR2 SMNVEV (reference sequence). The ends lost 6 bases at V and 1 base at J; junction bases unmatched: 4.

This clone has a handful of counts. The chain uses TRBV9 and TRBJ2-2, with TRBD2 identical over 11 bases. Trimming removed 2 bases from V and 6 bases from J; junction bases left unmatched: 3. This CDR3 region has 15 residues. Per the germline V gene, CDR1 is SGDLS and CDR2 is YYNGEE. CDR3 in DNA: TGTGCCAGCAGCGTGACTAGCGGGGCGGCCGGGGAGCTGTTTTTT. This translates into CASSVTSGAAGELFF.

The V call is TRBV10-3, the J call TRBJ2-7, with D perhaps TRBD1 or TRBD2 (5 bases each). CDR3 length equals 15 residues. Trimming stripped 2 bases from V and 0 bases from J, with 11 bases between. Germline V gives CDR1 ENHRY, CDR2 SYGVKD. CDR3 protein: CAISERGGGSYEQYF. The CDR3, as DNA: TGTGCCATCAGTGAGAGGGGCGGAGGCTCCTACGAGCAGTACTTC.

The chain is built from TRBV18 and TRBJ1-2; TRBD1 matches at 7 bases. With V trimmed by 3 bases and J by 7 bases, 14 bases remained unmatched. Germline V gene lookup returns CDR1 KGHSH and CDR2 LQKENI. The CDR3 consists of 16 residues. DNA for the CDR3: TGTGCCAGCTCACCGATGCTGCAGACAGGGCTTGCTGGCTACACCTTC. Translated, it gives CASSPMLQTGLAGYTF.

The V gene is TRBV6-5, the J gene TRBJ1-4, with D unresolved. Germline V gene sequence: CDR1 MNHEY, CDR2 SVGAGI. Trimming removed 4 bases from V and 7 bases from J, with 13 bases in between. The CDR3 is 14 amino acids. The CDR3 nucleotides read TGTGCCAGCAGTTCATACTTGATGGGTGAAAAACTGTTTTTT. It translates to CASSSYLMGEKLFF.

This clone was seen only a few times. The chain is built from TRBV6-5 and TRBJ2-7; TRBD1 agrees at 8 bases. After removal of 5 bases from V and 8 bases from J, the junction contained 5 bases not matched to a gene. This CDR3 is built from 12 residues. Germline V gives CDR1 MNHEY, CDR2 SVGAGI. For the CDR3, the DNA is TGTGCCAGCAGTCCCGGACAGGGACAGCAGTACTTC. Protein sequence: CASSPGQGQQYF.

This clone was picked up a small number of times. The V gene is TRBV7-2, the J gene TRBJ2-7; the D gene is possibly TRBD2 (5 bases). CDR3 size: 14 residues. The V end was cut by 0 bases, the J end by 2 bases, with 8 bases between. CDR1 is SGHTA, CDR2 FQGNSA, per germline. CDR3 residues: CASSLASVPYEQYF. In DNA form, the CDR3 reads TGTGCCAGCAGCTTAGCTAGCGTTCCCTACGAGCAGTACTTC.

The CDR3 protein is CATVDSNNSPLHF. CDR3 nucleotides: TGTGCCACCGTAGACAGCAATAATTCACCCCTCCACTTT. This chain joins TRBV2 and TRBJ1-6; TRBD1 might be the D (5 bases). V was trimmed by 10 bases and J by 5 bases, leaving 12 bases between them. The CDR3 is 13 residues long. Germline CDR1 reads SNHLY; CDR2 reads FYNNEI.

The chain carries TRBV30 and TRBJ1-1; tentatively, D is TRBD1 (5 bases). The CDR3 has 14 residues. In germline, CDR1 is GTSNPN, CDR2 SVGIG (reference sequence). Trimming took 0 bases from V and 5 from J, leaving 13 bases between them. The CDR3 region is CAWSVMGGRTEAFF. Written as DNA, the CDR3 is TGTGCCTGGAGTGTTATGGGGGGTAGGACTGAAGCTTTCTTT.

The rearrangement uses TRBV29-1 and TRBJ1-1; a weak D match, TRBD1 (5 bases). CDR3 size: 12 residues. Germline loops: CDR1 SQVTM, CDR2 ANQGSEA. Trimming removed 6 bases at V and 1 base at J, with 9 bases between. CDR3: CSVQETNTEAFF. In DNA, the CDR3 is TGCAGCGTACAGGAGACGAACACTGAAGCTTTCTTT.

This chain uses TRBV10-3 with TRBJ2-1; 9 bases align to TRBD2. The V segment lost 3 bases and the J segment 3 bases; nucleotides outside the gene matches: 3. Germline lookup yields CDR1 ENHRY and CDR2 SYGVKD. CDR3 length: 15 amino acids. CDR3 nucleotides: TGTGCCATCAGTGATTCTAGCGGGGACTACAATGAGCAGTTCTTC. The encoded protein is CAISDSSGDYNEQFF.

The chain combines TRBV30 with TRBJ2-6, with D hard to call. This CDR3 spans 12 amino acids. Between the trimmed V and J ends, which lost 7 bases and 1 base, there was a span of 5 bases. Germline CDR1 and CDR2: GTSNPN and SVGIG (reference sequence). The CDR3: CASTSGANVLTF. The DNA for the CDR3 is TGTGCCTCCACTTCTGGGGCCAACGTCCTGACTTTC.

V and J are TRBV15 and TRBJ1-1; D uncertain. V lost 0 bases to trimming and J lost 5 bases, with 10 bases between them. CDR1 and CDR2 from the germline V gene are LNHNV and YYDKDF (reference sequence). The length of the CDR3 is 14 residues. The chain's CDR3 is CATSRDRSGTEAFF. The CDR3 nucleotides read TGTGCCACCAGCAGAGATCGGAGTGGGACTGAAGCTTTCTTT.

In this sample, this clone turned up a few times. V gene TRBV2 combines with J gene TRBJ1-6; D perhaps matches TRBD1 (5 bases). The CDR3 sequence is 15 residues long. Trimming pared 3 bases from V and 8 bases from J, leaving 14 bases between. Per the germline V gene, CDR1 is SNHLY and CDR2 is FYNNEI. CDR3 residues: CASSEDPGRYSPLHF. The CDR3 bases are TGTGCCAGCAGTGAGGATCCAGGGCGGTATTCACCCCTCCACTTT.